This paragraph reports one T cell receptor beta chain. Its antigen is undetermined. The entry originates in a study of OX40 agonist ivuxolimab in advanced cancers. Background on the study: Each patient was given ivuxolimab into a vein every 2 weeks, at 0.01 to 10 mg/kg. Antecedent anti-PD-1, anti-PD-L1 or anti-CTLA-4 therapy was permissible, with roughly 36% having received some.

Study-wide results and caveats: CD8+ T cells averaged more expanded clones than CD4+.

Using immunoSEQ multiplex PCR, the repertoire was profiled, and TCRdb retains in-frame clones only, with some absent. This table holds 40,000 to 50,000 clones, around 92% found once. The sequence was collected from an adult with an advanced solid tumor such as melanoma, head and neck, liver or kidney cancer. The specimen comprised CD4+ or CD8+ T cells sorted from blood, sampled in a trial of the OX40 agonist ivuxolimab.

The DNA for the CDR3 is TGTGCCAGCGGGGAGGGGGCTTTCCACGAGCAGTACTTC. It specifies CASGEGAFHEQYF. V usage is TRBV6-6 and J usage is TRBJ2-7; TRBD1 or TRBD2 may be the D gene (7 bases each). This CDR3 has 13 residues. The V end was cut by 8 bases, the J end by 5 bases, with 16 bases between. Germline V CDR1 and CDR2: MNHNY, SVGAGI (reference sequence).